This T cell receptor (beta chain) was found in a study of T cell responses to AZD1222 COVID-19 vaccine. On the study more broadly: Second-dose timings of about 4 or about 12 weeks were pooled. Study-level results: Baseline antibody screening turned up just 6 or 7 seropositive AZD1222 recipients. Repertoire collection took place solely once the T cell response had peaked.

Clones were sequenced by immunoSEQ multiplex PCR, and TCRdb holds only the in-frame ones, with some missing. The sample holds some 130,000 clones, 80% to 90% seen once. The CDR3 sequence is 14 residues long. The V end was cut by 6 bases, the J end by 0 bases, with 12 bases between. Germline assignment: CDR1 SEHNR and CDR2 FQNEAQ (reference sequence). Of note for this clone: What it binds is not known.

The genes are TRBV7-9 and TRBJ2-7; D call uncertain. The clonotype was recovered from an adult in good health. This specimen was peripheral blood, taken on day 0 of AZD1222 vaccination. The CDR3 DNA sequence: TGTGCCAGCAGTTACGGTTCCAGCTCCTACGAGCAGTACTTC. Its protein is CASSYGSSSYEQYF.